This paragraph covers one T cell receptor (beta chain) sequence. Per germline, CDR1 SNHLY and CDR2 FYNNEI. The V segment lost 9 bases and the J segment 6 bases; nucleotides outside the gene matches: 11. The CDR3 loop spans 14 amino acids. The data belong to a study of CD8 T cells in Susac syndrome. About the research overall: The Susac syndrome patients were therapy-naive, on corticosteroids, or on intravenous immunoglobulin alone at blood draw.

Random hexamers served to reverse transcribe about 0.5 to 1 ug RNA. Across 54 Vbeta and 13 Jbeta, TCR beta CDR3 was amplified with immunoSEQ multiplex PCR. TCRdb passed the immunoSEQ multiplex PCR reads through MiXCR, listing each CDR3 protein once. The repertoire holds around 100,000 distinct CDR3 sequences, with 95% as singletons. The chain recombines TRBV2 with TRBJ2-1; 7 positions match TRBD2. This TCR derives from a human donor with Susac syndrome. The sequenced sample was CD8+ T cells from PBMCs. CDR3 protein: CARSHQRGGNEQFF. The CDR3 nucleotides are TGTGCCAGGTCCCATCAGCGGGGAGGCAATGAGCAGTTCTTC.